A single sample is the source of the 30 T cell receptor beta chains below, sequenced in a study of shared clonotypes between healthy human individuals. The protocol was immunoSEQ multiplex PCR, while the TCRdb copy is restricted to in-frame clones and leaves out a portion. The sample carries approximately 500,000 clones, 96% recorded once. Input material: naive CD4+ T cells sorted from blood. Described subset: CD45RA+ positively selected. The receptors derive from a woman aged 30 to 39 in good health.

This chain links TRBV7-9 with TRBJ2-1, with 11 nucleotides matching TRBD2. CDR3 size: 16 residues. The V gene end was trimmed by 1 base and the J gene end by 4 bases; junction bases not matched to a gene: 3. Germline lookup yields CDR1 SEHNR and CDR2 FQNEAQ (reference sequence). DNA of the CDR3: TGTGCCAGCAGCTTAGAGGGACTAGCGGTTTACAATGAGCAGTTCTTC. Translated, it gives CASSLEGLAVYNEQFF.

J is TRBJ1-2 and V is TRBV10-2; 10 bases agree with TRBD1. After removal of 8 bases from V and 7 bases from J, the junction contained 10 bases not matched to a gene. The CDR3 is 14 residues long. Germline V gives CDR1 WSHSY, CDR2 SAAADI. The CDR3: CASRPNRDRGGYTF. The CDR3 nucleotides read TGCGCCAGCCGGCCAAATCGGGACAGGGGTGGCTACACCTTC.

This rearrangement joins TRBV11-3 to TRBJ2-1; possibly TRBD2 for D (5 bases). Trimming removed 0 bases at V and 4 bases at J, with 7 bases between. The CDR3 spans 14 residues. Germline V gene data show CDR1 as SGHNT and CDR2 as YENEEA. This CDR3 is CASSLEGGYNEQFF. The CDR3 DNA reads TGTGCCAGCAGCTTAGAGGGCGGGTACAATGAGCAGTTCTTC.

V usage is TRBV7-3 and J usage is TRBJ2-1; 7 nucleotides agree with TRBD2. This CDR3 contains 15 residues. Germline V gene data show CDR1 as SGHTA and CDR2 as FQGTGA. V lost 5 bases and J lost 5; bases outside the gene matches: 9. CDR3 DNA: TGTGCCAGCAGCCCCCTTGCGGGAGTGAACAATGAGCAGTTCTTC. It specifies CASSPLAGVNNEQFF.

The chain couples TRBV6-5 to TRBJ2-5; perhaps TRBD1 as D (6 bases). TRBJ2-7 matches the DNA end more closely, so the J call is doubtful. The CDR3 has 13 residues. The germline gives CDR1 MNHEY, CDR2 SVGAGI. CDR3 bases: TGTGCCAGCAGCCCTGGACAGTACGTCGAGCAGTACTTC. Its protein product is CASSPGQYVEQYF.

The chain joins TRBV12-5 to TRBJ1-5, with D possibly TRBD1 on 5 matching bases. The CDR3 extends over 17 amino acids. The germline V gene has CDR1 LGHNT and CDR2 FRNRAP. V shed 0 bases and J shed 1 base, with 13 bases lying between them. This CDR3 is CASGLVISPGSNQPQHF. For the CDR3, the DNA is TGTGCTAGTGGTTTGGTAATTTCCCCAGGGAGCAATCAGCCCCAGCATTTT.

The chain recombines TRBV6-4 with TRBJ2-1, with 7 nucleotides matching TRBD2. The CDR3 length is 17 residues. Germline values: CDR1 MRHNA, CDR2 SNTAGT. V dropped 5 bases and J dropped 1; count of bases not matched to a gene: 11. The CDR3 DNA sequence: TGTGCCAGCAGTTCAAGGGGCGGGAGTTTATCCTACAATGAGCAGTTCTTC. Its translation is CASSSRGGSLSYNEQFF.

This clone was picked up one time. V usage is TRBV11-2 and J usage is TRBJ2-7; TRBD1 aligns across 8 bases. The V segment lost 2 bases and the J segment 0 bases; nucleotides outside the gene matches: 9. The germline V gene has CDR1 SGHAT and CDR2 FQNNGV. This CDR3 region has 17 residues. The CDR3 DNA is TGTGCCAGCAGCTTACAAGGTGGACAGGGAGCCTCCTACGAGCAGTACTTC. It translates to CASSLQGGQGASYEQYF.

The chain couples TRBV19 to TRBJ2-1, with TRBD2 matching 8 bases. The CDR3 covers 16 residues. Trimming removed 0 bases from V and 7 bases from J; junction bases left unmatched: 8. Germline V gene sequence: CDR1 LNHDA, CDR2 SQIVND (reference sequence). CDR3 DNA: TGTGCCAGTAGTATAGACGGGCGACTAGCGATTAATGAGCAGTTCTTC. Translating it yields CASSIDGRLAINEQFF.

Only one count was recorded for this clone. This rearrangement joins TRBV19 to TRBJ1-3; D gene ambiguous. CDR1 and CDR2 (germline): LNHDA, SQIVND (reference sequence). The CDR3 extends over 13 amino acids. V was trimmed by 7 bases and J by 3 bases, leaving 10 bases between them. The CDR3 nucleotides are TGTGCCAGTACCCTGACACTTGGAAACACCATATATTTT. As protein: CASTLTLGNTIYF.

V and J are TRBV2 and TRBJ2-1, with a weak D call TRBD1 (6 bases). The length of the CDR3 is 14 residues. Looked up from germline, CDR1 is SNHLY and CDR2 is FYNNEI. Trimming shortened V by 4 bases and J by 1 base, and 8 bases separated the two germline ends. DNA of the CDR3: TGTGCCAGCAGTGCCCAGGGGTCCTACAATGAGCAGTTCTTC. This translates into CASSAQGSYNEQFF.

The chain uses TRBV5-6 and TRBJ2-5; no firm D call. The DNA end lines up better with TRBJ2-7; the J call may be wrong. Germline loops: CDR1 SGHDT, CDR2 YYEEEE. The CDR3 consists of 12 residues. The CDR3 loop is CASSLWGNEQYF. CDR3 sequence (DNA): TGTGCCAGCAGCTTGTGGGGTAACGAGCAGTACTTC.

The chain recombines TRBV5-1 with TRBJ1-5; 10 nucleotides agree with TRBD1. This CDR3 is 18 amino acids long. Germline loops: CDR1 SGHRS, CDR2 YFSETQ. The CDR3 is CATTRGTGAGYSNQPQHF. The CDR3 DNA follows: TGCGCTACCACCCGCGGGACAGGGGCCGGTTATAGCAATCAGCCCCAGCATTTT.

The rearrangement links TRBV5-6 to TRBJ1-2, with 7 bases fitting TRBD1. Germline V gives CDR1 SGHDT, CDR2 YYEEEE. The CDR3 length is 14 residues. J was trimmed by 0 bases and V by 4 bases; bases with no gene match: 3. In DNA, the CDR3 is TGTGCCAGCAGCCGGACAGGAACTAACTATGGCTACACCTTC. This codes for CASSRTGTNYGYTF.

This clone was recorded only once. The chain is built from TRBV2 and TRBJ1-4; 7 nucleotides line up with TRBD1. The J segment lost 3 bases and the V segment lost 6 bases, leaving 4 bases of the junction unmatched. There are 14 residues in the CDR3. Germline values: CDR1 SNHLY, CDR2 FYNNEI. For the CDR3, the DNA is TGTGCCAGCAGATACGGGACAGCTAATGAAAAACTGTTTTTT. This gives the protein CASRYGTANEKLFF. The full variable domain, rest sourced from reference TRBV2 and TRBJ1-4, is EPEVTQTPSHQVTQMGQEVILRCVPISNHLYFYWYRQILGQKVEFLVSFYNNEISEKSEIFDDQFSVERPDGSNFTLKIRSTKLEDSAMYFCASRYGTANEKLFFGSGTQLSVL.

The CDR3 reads CSVDLAFTGELFF. CDR3 nucleotide sequence: TGCAGCGTTGACCTAGCGTTTACCGGGGAGCTGTTTTTT. The chain links TRBV29-1 to TRBJ2-2; D perhaps matches TRBD2 (6 bases). V gave up 3 bases and J gave up 5 bases, with 10 bases separating them. There are 13 residues in the CDR3. From germline, CDR1 is SQVTM and CDR2 ANQGSEA.

This sequence joins TRBV11-2 and TRBJ2-2; the D gene is possibly TRBD2 (5 bases). The CDR3 is 15 amino acids. Deletions cut 8 bases from V and 5 bases from J, with 18 bases between. The V gene's germline CDR1 is SGHAT and CDR2 FQNNGV. The CDR3 loop is CASERPPRGTGELFF. Here the CDR3 DNA reads TGTGCCAGCGAGCGTCCGCCTAGAGGGACCGGGGAGCTGTTTTTT. The full variable domain, in which reference TRBV11-2 and TRBJ2-2 provide the parts outside the CDR3, is EAGVAQSPRYKIIEKRQSVAFWCNPISGHATLYWYQQILGQGPKLLIQFQNNGVVDDSQLPKDRFSAERLKGVDSTLKIQPAKLEDSAVYLCASERPPRGTGELFFGEGSRLTVL.

V usage is TRBV27 and J usage is TRBJ1-2; tentative D call: TRBD1 (6 bases). Trimming removed 6 bases at V and 4 bases at J, with 18 bases between. Germline-derived CDR1 and CDR2 are MNHEY and SMNVEV (reference sequence). The CDR3 length is 15 residues. CDR3 DNA sequence: TGTGCCAGCAGGGACGCGGGGGGCTCTACCTATGGCTACACCTTC. Protein: CASRDAGGSTYGYTF.

The J gene is TRBJ2-5, the V gene TRBV27; 13 bases are shared with TRBD2. With V trimmed by 6 bases and J by 5 bases, 6 bases remained unmatched. This CDR3 has 15 amino acids. Germline CDR1 reads MNHEY; CDR2 reads SMNVEV (reference sequence). CDR3 nucleotides: TGTGCCAGCAGCTGGACTAGCGGGGGATGGGAGACCCAGTACTTC. The encoded protein is CASSWTSGGWETQYF.

The chain joins TRBV5-1 to TRBJ2-1; perhaps TRBD1 as D (6 bases). Trimming removed 0 bases from V and 4 bases from J, with 11 bases in between. The CDR3 is 15 amino acids. Germline V gene lookup returns CDR1 SGHRS and CDR2 YFSETQ. The CDR3 reads CASSLEGESYNEQFF. CDR3 coding DNA: TGCGCCAGCAGCTTGGAGGGGGAGAGTTACAATGAGCAGTTCTTC.

The V and J genes are TRBV5-4 and TRBJ2-5; 11 bases match TRBD2. The ends lost 0 bases at V and 3 bases at J; junction bases unmatched: 4. The CDR3 consists of 16 residues. Per germline, CDR1 SGHNT and CDR2 YYREEE (reference sequence). The CDR3 DNA follows: TGTGCCAGCAGCTTGGCCTTACTAGCGGGAGAAGAGACCCAGTACTTC. It translates to CASSLALLAGEETQYF.

The rearrangement joins TRBV6-1 to TRBJ1-1; D is perhaps TRBD1 (5 bases). Trimming cost V 3 bases and J 6 bases, with 17 bases left between them. CDR3 length: 15 residues. Germline V gene data show CDR1 as MNHNS and CDR2 as SASEGT. The CDR3 is CASSESGRDSAEAFF. The CDR3 coding sequence is TGTGCCAGCAGTGAGTCCGGCAGGGATTCGGCTGAAGCTTTCTTT.

The chain uses TRBV9 and TRBJ2-1; 11 bases align to TRBD1. Trimming cost V 2 bases and J 5 bases; bases outside gene matches: 6. Germline assignment: CDR1 SGDLS and CDR2 YYNGEE. This CDR3 is 16 amino acids long. CDR3 in DNA: TGTGCCAGCAGCGTCGAACCGGGACAGGGGGACAATGAGCAGTTCTTC. Encoded protein: CASSVEPGQGDNEQFF.

The chain combines TRBV4-2 with TRBJ1-4, with 9 nucleotides matching TRBD1. This CDR3 is built from 17 residues. V was pared by 0 bases and J by 8 bases, with 10 bases of the junction left unmatched. Germline V gene sequence: CDR1 LGHNA, CDR2 YNFKEQ. In DNA form, the CDR3 reads TGTGCCAGCAGCCAAGAACCTGGCGGGACAGGGTCGGAAAAACTGTTTTTT. It specifies CASSQEPGGTGSEKLFF.

This rearrangement joins TRBV2 to TRBJ2-7, with TRBD2 identical over 7 bases. CDR1 is SNHLY and CDR2 is FYNNEI in the germline V gene. The J segment lost 0 bases and the V segment lost 3 bases, leaving 5 bases of the junction unmatched. CDR3 length: 15 amino acids. CDR3 residues: CASSDPGGSSYEQYF. CDR3 DNA: TGTGCCAGCAGTGACCCGGGAGGCTCCTCCTACGAGCAGTACTTC.

The V and J genes are TRBV15 and TRBJ2-7; D is unclear. The CDR3 runs 12 residues. V gave up 6 bases and J gave up 5 bases, with 11 bases separating them. Germline assignment: CDR1 LNHNV and CDR2 YYDKDF (reference sequence). CDR3 nucleotides: TGTGCCACCAGTAAACAGTGGAACGAGCAGTACTTC. Translating gives CATSKQWNEQYF.

The chain employs TRBV18 and TRBJ2-7; D ambiguous. Germline CDR1 KGHSH, CDR2 LQKENI. V lost 3 bases to trimming and J lost 6 bases, with 12 bases between them. This CDR3 is 13 amino acids long. Written as DNA, the CDR3 is TGTGCCAGCTCACCCGGCAGGATACTCGAGCAGTACTTC. Residues: CASSPGRILEQYF.

The gene calls are TRBV19 and TRBJ2-3, with 9 bases that match TRBD1. Trimming at V came to 6 bases and at J to 2 bases, leaving 6 bases not matched to a gene. This CDR3 is 15 amino acids long. The germline gives CDR1 LNHDA, CDR2 SQIVND (reference sequence). The CDR3 loop reads CASRKGQGYTDTQYF. The CDR3 DNA reads TGTGCCAGTAGAAAAGGACAGGGGTACACAGATACGCAGTATTTT.

This chain connects TRBV14 to TRBJ2-5; TRBD2 matches at 10 bases. Germline V gene lookup returns CDR1 SGHDN and CDR2 FVKESK. V dropped 4 bases and J dropped 7; count of bases not matched to a gene: 9. The CDR3 sequence is 15 residues long. The CDR3 loop is CASSPRTSGTGTQYF. CDR3 nucleotides: TGTGCCAGCAGCCCCAGGACTAGCGGCACCGGGACCCAGTACTTC. Combining the CDR3 with reference TRBV14 and TRBJ2-5 gives the whole variable domain EAGVTQFPSHSVIEKGQTVTLRCDPISGHDNLYWYRRVMGKEIKFLLHFVKESKQDESGMPNNRFLAERTGGTYSTLKVQPAELEDSGVYFCASSPRTSGTGTQYFGPGTRLLVL.

The chain couples TRBV5-1 to TRBJ2-7; 8 nucleotides agree with TRBD1. Per germline, CDR1 SGHRS and CDR2 YFSETQ. The CDR3 sequence is 14 residues long. V gave up 4 bases and J gave up 3 bases; unmatched junction bases: 6. The CDR3 coding sequence is TGCGCCAGCAGCGGCGGACAGGGAATCTACGAGCAGTACTTC. Translation: CASSGGQGIYEQYF.